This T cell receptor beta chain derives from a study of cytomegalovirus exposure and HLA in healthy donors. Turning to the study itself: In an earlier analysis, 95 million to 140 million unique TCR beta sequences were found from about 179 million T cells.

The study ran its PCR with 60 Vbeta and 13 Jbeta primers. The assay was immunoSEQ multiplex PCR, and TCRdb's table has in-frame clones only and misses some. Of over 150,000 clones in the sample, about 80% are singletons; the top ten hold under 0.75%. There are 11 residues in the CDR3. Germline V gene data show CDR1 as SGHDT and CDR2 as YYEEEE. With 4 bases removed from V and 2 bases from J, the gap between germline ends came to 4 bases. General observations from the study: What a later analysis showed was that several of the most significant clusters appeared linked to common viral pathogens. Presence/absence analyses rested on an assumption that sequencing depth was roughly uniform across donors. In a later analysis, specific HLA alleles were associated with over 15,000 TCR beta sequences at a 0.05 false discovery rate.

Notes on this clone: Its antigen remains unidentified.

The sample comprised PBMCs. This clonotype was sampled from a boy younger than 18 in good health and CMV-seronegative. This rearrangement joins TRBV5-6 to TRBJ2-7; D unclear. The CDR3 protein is CASSAAYEQYF. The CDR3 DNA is TGTGCCAGCAGCGCAGCCTACGAGCAGTACTTC.